The clone carrying this T cell receptor beta chain was recorded at least ten times. Its specificity is not known. These data belong to a study of T cells in Graves' hyperthyroidism and ophthalmopathy. Together with thyroid ultrasound, orbital computed tomography, serum thyroxine and TRAb, clinical symptoms were used for diagnoses. Study-level points and caveats: Blood also carried most thyroid clonotypes expanded above 0.001. By a 13 V-J model, ophthalmopathy was set apart from stable hyperthyroidism.

There were TCR beta CDR3 regions amplified from RNA transcripts. The TCR CDR3 was amplified in a first-round RT-PCR using the HTBI primer set. TCRdb passed the multiplex PCR reads through MiXCR, listing each CDR3 protein once. Among around 700,000 distinct CDR3 sequences listed, over 15% were seen once. V was pared by 5 bases and J by 5 bases, with 9 bases of the junction left unmatched. The CDR3 sequence is 15 residues long. Looked up from germline, CDR1 is MNHNS and CDR2 is SASEGT. The receptor was derived from a woman in her forties or fifties with Graves' hyperthyroidism that later progressed to Graves' ophthalmopathy. Sequencing was done on a sample of blood. The chain joins TRBV6-1 to TRBJ1-5; TRBD1 matches 7 bases. The CDR3 protein is CASSSRQGTDQPQHF. CDR3 DNA sequence: TGTGCCAGCAGTTCAAGACAGGGAACGGATCAGCCCCAGCATTTT.